Listed below are T cell receptor beta chains from one sample, sequenced in a study of CD8+ T cells in alopecia areata. The data were produced by immunoSEQ multiplex PCR, yet TCRdb's version contains in-frame clones alone and is incomplete. This sample has around 270,000 clones, with over 45% found just once. This specimen was CD4+ T cells sorted from blood, taken at week 24, from a patient treated with tofacitinib. These receptors all stem from a human donor with alopecia areata. Both conserved end residues are trimmed from each CDR3. Expanded clones are given a class, and other clones once, few, many or no size at all.

J gene	clone size	V gene	CDR3 protein
TRBJ1-1	.	TRBV30	AWSGQVLTEAF
TRBJ1-5	.	TRBV30	AWSTGVSQPQH
TRBJ2-3	.	TRBV7-9	ASSVGGTDTQY
TRBJ2-7	.	TRBV30	AGWGTAPYEQY
TRBJ1-5	.	TRBV4-1	ASSRQGQGSNQPQH
TRBJ2-5	once	TRBV5-1	ASSLLMETQY
TRBJ2-3	.	TRBV29-1	SVGVRTSGTDTQY
TRBJ2-1	.	TRBV5-4	ASSSSGQGALNEQF
TRBJ2-5	.	TRBV5-6	ASSRGRSETQY
TRBJ2-1	.	TRBV28	ASSSRTSGGYNEQF
TRBJ2-6	few	TRBV2	ASSVGGTGANVLT
TRBJ1-5	once	TRBV6-5	ASSFDRDQPQH
TRBJ2-6	once	TRBV29-1	SVLEGSGANVLT
TRBJ1-2	.	TRBV5-4	ASSSDRRYGYT
TRBJ2-5	.	TRBV5-1	ASSRAGKTQY
TRBJ2-1	.	TRBV5-1	ASSLAGQGSEQF
TRBJ2-4	.	TRBV6-5	ASSPSPRGSNIQY
TRBJ2-3	few	TRBV6-6	ASSWGQASDTQY
TRBJ2-7	.	TRBV5-1	ASSFDSYEQY
TRBJ2-3	.	TRBV9	ASSSTGTSYWEQY
TRBJ2-3	.	TRBV7-2	ASSLARTSGDGDTQY
TRBJ1-1	.	TRBV18	ASSGGGVGTEAF
TRBJ2-1	.	TRBV9	ASSGGTHNEQF
TRBJ2-1	.	TRBV20-1	SARFYNEQF
TRBJ1-2	.	TRBV30	AWSVRFNGGDLTYGYT
TRBJ2-3	.	TRBV29-1	SVEAAGDDTDTQY
TRBJ1-1	.	TRBV5-1	ASSWGLNTEAF
TRBJ1-6	.	TRBV18	ASSPQRNSYNSPLH
TRBJ1-2	few	TRBV7-8	ASSLGRNYGYT
TRBJ1-4	.	TRBV5-1	ASSLARDNEKLF
TRBJ1-4	.	TRBV5-4	ASSSGTSATNEKLF
TRBJ2-4	few	TRBV5-1	ASSLVDTGKNIQY
TRBJ1-2	.	TRBV5-1	ASSQMGGSGYT
TRBJ1-4	.	TRBV6-5	ASSSEGGRKKLF
TRBJ2-1	once	TRBV20-1	SALLAMGQF
TRBJ2-2	.	TRBV11-2	ASTPSGANTGELF
TRBJ1-4	.	TRBV6-6	ASSRDRGNEKLF
TRBJ2-7	.	TRBV28	ASSFSGRWGRISYEQY
TRBJ1-4	once	TRBV6-1	ASSETDREKLF
TRBJ1-5	.	TRBV20-1	SARDLRYRH
TRBJ2-1	.	TRBV5-1	ASSLGDRVKVSYNEQF
TRBJ2-7	many	TRBV28	ASSTSRPGNYEQY
TRBJ2-5	few	TRBV4-1	ASSLEYQETQY
TRBJ1-2	.	TRBV2	ASSEVTHNFYGYT
TRBJ1-1	.	TRBV20-1	SARSGRAF